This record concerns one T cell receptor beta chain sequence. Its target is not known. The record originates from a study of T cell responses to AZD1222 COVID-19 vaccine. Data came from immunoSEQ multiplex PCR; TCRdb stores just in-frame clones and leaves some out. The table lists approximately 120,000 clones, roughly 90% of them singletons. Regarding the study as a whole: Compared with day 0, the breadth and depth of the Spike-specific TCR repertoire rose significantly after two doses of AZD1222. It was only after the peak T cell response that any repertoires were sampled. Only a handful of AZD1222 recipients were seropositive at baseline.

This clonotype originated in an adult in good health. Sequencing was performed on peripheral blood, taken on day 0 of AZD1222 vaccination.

In DNA, the CDR3 is TGTGCCAGCAGCCGCCTTGTGAGTCAGGAGATGAACACTGAAGCTTTCTTT. Residues: CASSRLVSQEMNTEAFF. The chain recombines TRBV27 with TRBJ1-1, with no clear D. Germline V gene lookup returns CDR1 MNHEY and CDR2 SMNVEV (reference sequence). The ends were cut back, 6 bases at V and 0 bases at J, with 20 bases in the middle. CDR3 length: 17 amino acids.